The 26 T cell receptor beta chains below were found in one sample sequenced in a study of blood T cell repertoires in COVID-19. Clones were read by immunoSEQ multiplex PCR, and TCRdb kept only the in-frame ones, dropping some. The sample consists of 100,000 to 120,000 clones, more than 75% of them appearing once. The sequencing input was peripheral blood. These receptor sequences come from a woman aged 45-59 years with acute or convalescent COVID-19.

In this sample, this clone turned up once. V gene TRBV30 combines with J gene TRBJ2-1; D gene uncertain. Trimming shortened V by 1 base and J by 9 bases, and 16 bases separated the two germline ends. Germline CDR1 reads GTSNPN; CDR2 reads SVGIG (reference sequence). CDR3 length equals 14 residues. This CDR3 reads CAWSASVIVSEQFF. The CDR3 DNA follows: TGTGCCTGGAGTGCCTCGGTCATAGTTAGTGAGCAGTTCTTC.

V usage is TRBV24-1 and J usage is TRBJ2-3; TRBD2 matches 9 bases. The CDR3 is 15 amino acids. Germline trimming cut 7 bases from V and 2 bases from J; bases unmatched to any gene: 6. Germline values: CDR1 KGHDR, CDR2 SFDVKD. This CDR3 is CATRGSGRSTDTQYF. As DNA, the CDR3 is TGTGCCACCAGGGGTAGCGGGAGATCCACAGATACGCAGTATTTT.

This rearrangement joins TRBV7-9 to TRBJ2-5; the D is unclear. From germline, CDR1 is SEHNR and CDR2 FQNEAQ (reference sequence). The CDR3 extends over 14 amino acids. Trimming pared 0 bases from V and 2 bases from J, leaving 7 bases between. DNA for the CDR3: TGTGCCAGCAGCTTAGCGAACGGTCAAGAGACCCAGTACTTC. Amino acids: CASSLANGQETQYF.

This clone was seen a few times. The V call is TRBV30, the J call TRBJ2-3; weak D call: TRBD1 (6 bases). With 1 base removed from V and 4 bases from J, the gap between germline ends came to 18 bases. In germline, CDR1 is GTSNPN, CDR2 SVGIG (reference sequence). This CDR3 contains 16 residues. The CDR3 region is CAWSGGAGARADTQYF. DNA for the CDR3: TGTGCCTGGAGTGGAGGAGCAGGGGCTAGGGCAGATACGCAGTATTTT.

The V and J genes are TRBV3-1 (or the pseudogene TRBV3-2) and TRBJ2-3; TRBD2 matches at 9 bases. The CDR3 runs 15 residues. Unmatched junction bases numbered 2, after V lost 2 bases and J lost 2 bases. Germline V gene lookup returns CDR1 LGHDT and CDR2 YNNKEL (reference sequence). The CDR3 reads CASSQRTSVTDTQYF. The DNA of the CDR3 is TGTGCCAGCAGCCAACGGACTAGCGTCACAGATACGCAGTATTTT.

The chain carries TRBV7-9 and TRBJ1-5; a possible D gene is TRBD1 (6 bases). Germline loops: CDR1 SEHNR, CDR2 FQNEAQ (reference sequence). The CDR3 consists of 14 residues. V was pared by 5 bases and J by 4 bases, with 12 bases between. The CDR3 here is CASSAGTGNQPQHF. As DNA, the CDR3 is TGTGCCAGCAGCGCAGGCACAGGGAATCAGCCCCAGCATTTT.

This clone occurred once. The rearrangement uses TRBV7-9 and TRBJ2-1; 8 nucleotides agree with TRBD1. The trim removed 5 bases at V and 3 bases at J, leaving 18 bases unmatched. The germline V gene has CDR1 SEHNR and CDR2 FQNEAQ (reference sequence). The CDR3 totals 19 residues. The CDR3 DNA reads TGTGCCAGCAGCCCGGCCGGAAGCACGACAGGGGAGAACTACAATGAGCAGTTCTTC. Its translation: CASSPAGSTTGENYNEQFF.

This sequence joins TRBV7-4 and TRBJ1-5; maybe TRBD1 (6 bases). CDR3 length equals 17 residues. V lost 4 bases and J lost 5, with 21 bases in between. The V gene's germline CDR1 is SGHVT and CDR2 SQSDAQ. CDR3 protein: CASSWGEQGCIDQPQHF. As DNA, the CDR3 is TGTGCCAGCAGCTGGGGTGAACAGGGTTGTATTGATCAGCCCCAGCATTTT.

The chain links TRBV2 to TRBJ2-3; 13 nucleotides match TRBD2. Germline V gene data show CDR1 as SNHLY and CDR2 as FYNNEI. The CDR3 covers 14 residues. V was clipped by 4 bases and J by 9 bases; unmatched bases: 4. CDR3 protein: CASSVGTSGTTQYF. The CDR3 coding sequence is TGTGCCAGCAGTGTGGGGACTAGCGGGACCACGCAGTATTTT. Based on the CDR3 plus reference TRBV2 and TRBJ2-3, the full variable domain is EPEVTQTPSHQVTQMGQEVILRCVPISNHLYFYWYRQILGQKVEFLVSFYNNEISEKSEIFDDQFSVERPDGSNFTLKIRSTKLEDSAMYFCASSVGTSGTTQYFGPGTRLTVL.

The chain employs TRBV4-2 and TRBJ2-1; 10 bases are a match to TRBD2. The CDR3 contains 16 residues. Germline values: CDR1 LGHNA, CDR2 YNFKEQ. V lost 4 bases and J lost 7; bases outside the gene matches: 10. For the CDR3, the DNA is TGTGCCAGCAGCCCCCCCGGGACTAGCGCGCAGAATGAGCAGTTCTTC. Protein product: CASSPPGTSAQNEQFF.

CDR3 sequence reads: CASSFLGRPEKLFF. The CDR3 DNA sequence: TGTGCCAGCAGCTTCCTGGGCAGGCCCGAAAAACTGTTTTTT. The chain employs TRBV3-1 (or the pseudogene TRBV3-2) and TRBJ1-4; no clear D gene. V lost 5 bases and J lost 8, with 15 bases in between. The CDR3 spans 14 residues. Germline V gene data show CDR1 as LGHDT and CDR2 as YNNKEL (reference sequence).

The chain carries TRBV19 and TRBJ2-3; D may be TRBD2 (7 bases). From germline, CDR1 is LNHDA and CDR2 SQIVND (reference sequence). The CDR3 spans 17 residues. V was cut by 1 base and J by 1 base, with 15 bases left in between. The CDR3 is CASSIAWGGARTDTQYF. The DNA for the CDR3 is TGTGCCAGTAGTATAGCGTGGGGGGGGGCTCGCACAGATACGCAGTATTTT.

The chain has TRBV12-3 or TRBV12-4 and TRBJ1-2, with D perhaps matching TRBD1 (6 bases). V was trimmed by 4 bases and J by 7 bases, leaving 10 bases between them. CDR3 length: 12 amino acids. DNA of the CDR3: TGTGCCAGCAGTTCCGCAGGGGTTGGCTACACCTTC. The encoded protein is CASSSAGVGYTF.

The genes are TRBV7-9 and TRBJ2-1, with D possibly being TRBD1 (6 bases). The CDR3 runs 15 residues. The germline V and J ends were trimmed by 1 base and 4 bases, with 11 bases remaining between them. Per germline, CDR1 SEHNR and CDR2 FQNEAQ (reference sequence). The CDR3, as DNA: TGTGCCAGCAGCTTAGGGACAGTCCCTTACAATGAGCAGTTCTTC. As protein: CASSLGTVPYNEQFF. Full variable domain (remainder filled in from reference TRBV7-9 and TRBJ2-1): DTGVSQNPRHKITKRGQNVTFRCDPISEHNRLYWYRQTLGQGPEFLTYFQNEAQLEKSRLLSDRFSAERPKGSFSTLEIQRTEQGDSAMYLCASSLGTVPYNEQFFGPGTRLTVL.

V is TRBV5-5 and J is TRBJ1-6, with 8 bases aligning to TRBD1. CDR1 is SGHKS and CDR2 is YYEKEE in the germline V gene (reference sequence). This CDR3 has 15 amino acids. Trimming removed 0 bases from V and 9 bases from J; junction bases left unmatched: 5. CDR3: CASSLAGQGRSPLHF. CDR3 bases: TGTGCCAGCAGCTTGGCCGGACAGGGACGTTCACCCCTCCACTTT.

The chain has TRBV10-3 and TRBJ2-3; 9 nucleotides match TRBD2. CDR1 and CDR2 (germline): ENHRY, SYGVKD. The CDR3 is made up of 15 amino acids. The junction had 3 bases not matched to a gene; V was cut back by 5 bases and J by 0 bases. CDR3 amino acids: CAISSSGTSTDTQYF. The CDR3 nucleotides read TGTGCCATCAGTTCTAGCGGGACTAGCACAGATACGCAGTATTTT.

The chain employs TRBV5-4 and TRBJ2-5, with 13 positions matching TRBD2. After removal of 5 bases from V and 1 base from J, the junction contained 11 bases not matched to a gene. The CDR3 has 18 amino acids. Germline V lookup: CDR1 SGHNT, CDR2 YYREEE (reference sequence). In DNA, the CDR3 is TGTGCCAGCAGTCCTGGTGGACTAGCGGGAGTCTCCCAAGAGACCCAGTACTTC. It encodes CASSPGGLAGVSQETQYF.

The genes are TRBV14 and TRBJ1-4; no firm D call. V gave up 4 bases and J gave up 0 bases, with 6 bases separating them. The CDR3 is 14 amino acids. Germline V lookup: CDR1 SGHDN, CDR2 FVKESK. DNA of the CDR3: TGTGCCAGCAGCCGGTACACAACTAATGAAAAACTGTTTTTT. Translated: CASSRYTTNEKLFF.

The chain is built from TRBV6-6 and TRBJ2-7; the match to TRBD1 covers 7 bases. Germline assignment: CDR1 MNHNY and CDR2 SVGAGI (reference sequence). The CDR3 has 14 residues. Germline trimming cut 8 bases from V and 0 bases from J; bases unmatched to any gene: 7. CDR3 nucleotides: TGTGCCAGCGGACACAGGGGAAGCTCCTACGAGCAGTACTTC. It codes for CASGHRGSSYEQYF.

The chain carries TRBV7-9 and TRBJ2-4; D is uncertain. The CDR3 spans 16 residues. Trimming pared 2 bases from V and 0 bases from J, leaving 11 bases between. Germline V gives CDR1 SEHNR, CDR2 FQNEAQ (reference sequence). The CDR3 reads CASSLPTGLAKNIQYF. In DNA form, the CDR3 reads TGTGCCAGCAGCTTACCGACCGGGTTAGCCAAAAACATTCAGTACTTC.

This clone was observed once. The chain combines TRBV12-3 or TRBV12-4 with TRBJ2-1; D ambiguous. The V end was cut by 5 bases, the J end by 6 bases, with 11 bases between. The CDR3 sequence is 13 residues long. The CDR3 DNA is TGTGCCAGCAGTCCGAGACTGGGCAATGAGCAGTTCTTC. Its protein product is CASSPRLGNEQFF.

V gene TRBV19 combines with J gene TRBJ1-5; 9 positions agree with TRBD1. This CDR3 has 14 residues. Trimming removed 4 bases from V and 6 bases from J; junction bases left unmatched: 4. Germline V gene lookup returns CDR1 LNHDA and CDR2 SQIVND (reference sequence). CDR3: CASSRTGGRQPQHF. In DNA, the CDR3 is TGTGCCAGTAGTAGAACAGGGGGCCGTCAGCCCCAGCATTTT.

The V call is TRBV29-1, the J call TRBJ1-5; 9 bases line up with TRBD1. Germline-derived CDR1 and CDR2 are SQVTM and ANQGSEA. The V gene end was trimmed by 6 bases and the J gene end by 6 bases; junction bases not matched to a gene: 6. The CDR3 has 13 residues. The CDR3 DNA follows: TGCAGCGTGAGGACAGGGGTAGGTCAGCCCCAGCATTTT. Its protein is CSVRTGVGQPQHF. Full variable domain (missing parts from reference TRBV29-1 and TRBJ1-5): SAVISQKPSRDICQRGTSLTIQCQVDSQVTMMFWYRQQPGQSLTLIATANQGSEATYESGFVIDKFPISRPNLTFSTLTVSNMSPEDSSIYLCSVRTGVGQPQHFGDGTRLSIL.

J is TRBJ1-1 and V is TRBV4-2; 10 bases are a match to TRBD1. Germline CDR1 reads LGHNA; CDR2 reads YNFKEQ. This CDR3 has 15 amino acids. V lost 4 bases, J lost 4 bases, and 6 bases stayed unmatched. The CDR3, as DNA: TGTGCCAGCAGCCGGCCCGGGACAGGGGTCACTGAAGCTTTCTTT. Amino acids: CASSRPGTGVTEAFF.

The rearrangement joins TRBV5-1 to TRBJ2-2, with TRBD1 matching over 10 bases. V dropped 0 bases and J dropped 1; count of bases not matched to a gene: 3. Germline V CDR1 and CDR2: SGHRS, YFSETQ. The CDR3 loop spans 17 amino acids. The CDR3 region has the DNA TGCGCCAGCAGCTTGGGACAGGGGGCTCGGAACACCGGGGAGCTGTTTTTT. This codes for CASSLGQGARNTGELFF.

The gene calls are TRBV12-3 or TRBV12-4 and TRBJ1-4; no clear D gene. The CDR3 consists of 13 residues. V lost 6 bases and J lost 5, with 10 bases in between. Written as DNA, the CDR3 is TGTGCCAGCAGGATATCCGGGAATGAAAAACTGTTTTTT. It translates to CASRISGNEKLFF.